Below, 28 T cell receptor beta chains from the same sample are listed, as sequenced in a study of cytomegalovirus exposure and HLA in healthy donors. Use of 60 Vbeta and 13 Jbeta primers characterized the PCR. TCRdb's table, derived via immunoSEQ multiplex PCR, lists solely in-frame clones and lacks some. The data show roughly 250,000 clones, with 75% to 90% seen just once and roughly 0.31% held by the top ten. Material for sequencing was PBMCs. Every receptor here comes from a girl aged 2-10 years in good health and CMV-seronegative.

The chain carries TRBV7-8 and TRBJ2-1, with 10 bases that match TRBD2. Trimming at V came to 3 bases and at J to 6 bases, leaving 8 bases not matched to a gene. The CDR3 runs 16 residues. Germline CDR1 reads SGHVS; CDR2 reads FQNEAQ. CDR3 in DNA: TGTGCCAGCAGCTTTCCGAGCGGGAGGGCCTCCAATGAGCAGTTCTTC. Its translation is CASSFPSGRASNEQFF. Combining the CDR3 with reference TRBV7-8 and TRBJ2-1 gives the whole variable domain GAGVSQSPRYKVAKRGQDVALRCDPISGHVSLFWYQQALGQGPEFLTYFQNEAQLDKSGLPSDRFFAERPEGSVSTLKIQRTQQEDSAVYLCASSFPSGRASNEQFFGPGTRLTVL.

This rearrangement joins TRBV5-1 to TRBJ2-5, with 8 bases that match TRBD1. This CDR3 is 16 amino acids long. The trim removed 0 bases at V and 5 bases at J, leaving 9 bases unmatched. The germline V gene has CDR1 SGHRS and CDR2 YFSETQ. The CDR3 nucleotides read TGCGCCAGCAGCTTGGTGCCAGGGGGCGGGCAGGAGACCCAGTACTTC. It is translated as CASSLVPGGGQETQYF.

There are a few counts of this clone. The gene calls are TRBV28 and TRBJ1-1; no reliable D call. The length of the CDR3 is 11 residues. V was shortened by 6 bases and J by 8 bases, with 10 bases between the two germline ends. Germline V gene sequence: CDR1 MDHEN, CDR2 SYDVKM. The CDR3 spells CASSPSGEAFF. CDR3 DNA sequence: TGTGCCAGCAGCCCTTCCGGGGAAGCTTTCTTT.

CDR3 in amino acids: CASSLEGTGIQPQHF. The DNA of the CDR3 is TGTGCCAGCAGCTTAGAGGGGACAGGGATTCAGCCCCAGCATTTT. The V and J genes are TRBV7-8 and TRBJ1-5, with 9 bases fitting TRBD1. J lost 6 bases, V lost 1 base, and 4 bases had no gene match. CDR3 length: 15 residues. Germline V gene lookup returns CDR1 SGHVS and CDR2 FQNEAQ.

The rearrangement uses TRBV19 and TRBJ1-5; TRBD1 agrees at 9 bases. CDR1 is LNHDA, CDR2 SQIVND, per germline (reference sequence). This CDR3 has 14 residues. V was clipped by 7 bases and J by 7 bases; unmatched bases: 8. CDR3 DNA sequence: TGTGCCAGTACCCGAGGGACAGGGATCCAGCCCCAGCATTTT. Its protein product is CASTRGTGIQPQHF.

The chain carries TRBV5-1 and TRBJ2-1; D unclear. V gave up 4 bases and J gave up 0 bases, with 11 bases separating them. CDR1 and CDR2 (germline): SGHRS, YFSETQ. The CDR3 extends over 15 amino acids. The chain's CDR3 is CASSPTPSSYNEQFF. DNA of the CDR3: TGCGCCAGCAGCCCGACTCCAAGCTCCTACAATGAGCAGTTCTTC.

This clone was picked up a small number of times. The chain employs TRBV6-6 and TRBJ1-4; 7 nucleotides agree with TRBD1. This CDR3 spans 15 amino acids. The V gene's germline CDR1 is MNHNY and CDR2 SVGAGI (reference sequence). V was pared by 7 bases and J by 5 bases, with 10 bases of the junction left unmatched. This chain's CDR3 is CASTKGDRLNEKLFF. The CDR3 DNA sequence: TGTGCCAGCACTAAAGGGGACAGACTAAATGAAAAACTGTTTTTT.

The chain employs TRBV7-2 and TRBJ1-2; D ambiguous. The CDR3 extends over 13 amino acids. Germline V gene lookup returns CDR1 SGHTA and CDR2 FQGNSA. V dropped 2 bases and J dropped 6 bases, with 10 bases sitting between them. CDR3 in amino acids: CASSLWRSDGYTF. CDR3 nucleotides: TGTGCCAGCAGCTTATGGCGGTCGGATGGCTACACCTTC.

J is TRBJ1-1 and V is TRBV12-5, with a weak D call TRBD1 (5 bases). This CDR3 is 13 amino acids long. From germline, CDR1 is LGHNT and CDR2 FRNRAP. Trimming left V 9 bases short and J 12 bases short, with 23 bases between. The CDR3 region has the DNA TGTGCTAGCCCGGACGGGTCGGGGGTAGGACCTTTCTTT. It encodes CASPDGSGVGPFF.

The rearrangement joins TRBV5-8 to TRBJ2-6, with 10 bases lining up with TRBD1. The trim removed 2 bases at V and 1 base at J, leaving 3 bases unmatched. The CDR3 length is 17 residues. Germline loops: CDR1 SGHTS, CDR2 YDEGEE. The CDR3 bases are TGTGCCAGCAGCTTATGGGGACAGGGGTCTGGGGCCAACGTCCTGACTTTC. This gives the protein CASSLWGQGSGANVLTF.

This clone appeared once. The V gene is TRBV5-1, the J gene TRBJ1-3; D gene ambiguous. V lost 0 bases and J 0 bases, leaving 10 bases between the germline ends. Germline assignment: CDR1 SGHRS and CDR2 YFSETQ. The CDR3 contains 16 residues. CDR3 nucleotide sequence: TGCGCCAGCAGCTTGGTTTCGGTCGGCTCTGGAAACACCATATATTTT. Translating it yields CASSLVSVGSGNTIYF.

The chain uses TRBV4-1 and TRBJ2-1; 7 bases align to TRBD2. After removal of 1 base from V and 0 bases from J, the junction contained 15 bases not matched to a gene. CDR1 is MGHRA, CDR2 YSYEKL, per germline. The CDR3 loop spans 20 amino acids. CDR3 loop: CASSQVVASGLFSSYNEQFF. In nucleotides, the CDR3 is TGCGCCAGCAGCCAAGTTGTCGCTAGCGGATTATTTAGCTCCTACAATGAGCAGTTCTTC.

In its sample, this clone was seen once. This sequence joins TRBV6-6 and TRBJ2-7; 7 nucleotides line up with TRBD1. The V segment lost 0 bases and the J segment 3 bases; nucleotides outside the gene matches: 8. This CDR3 region has 16 residues. From germline, CDR1 is MNHNY and CDR2 SVGAGI (reference sequence). The DNA for the CDR3 is TGTGCCAGCAGTTACTCGATTATTGCAGGGGGCTACGAGCAGTACTTC. Amino acids: CASSYSIIAGGYEQYF.

The V call is TRBV4-1, the J call TRBJ2-5; 16 positions match TRBD2. The CDR3 extends over 18 amino acids. Germline loops: CDR1 MGHRA, CDR2 YSYEKL. V lost 5 bases, J lost 5 bases, and 11 bases stayed unmatched. CDR3 in DNA: TGCGCCAGCAGCAATGTTAATATGGGACTAGCGGGAGGGGAGACCCAGTACTTC. Protein sequence: CASSNVNMGLAGGETQYF.

This clone was detected once. The CDR3 is CASSWTSGRASGELFF. CDR3 nucleotides: TGTGCCAGCAGCTGGACTAGCGGGAGGGCCAGCGGGGAGCTGTTTTTT. This chain connects TRBV9 to TRBJ2-2; TRBD2 aligns across 15 bases. The CDR3 is 16 residues long. The germline gives CDR1 SGDLS, CDR2 YYNGEE. Trimming took 4 bases from V and 7 from J; bases not matched to a gene: 5.

The V gene is TRBV7-8, the J gene TRBJ1-5; 8 bases align to TRBD1. V shed 0 bases and J 6 bases; nucleotides not matched to a gene: 7. This CDR3 spans 16 amino acids. Germline CDR1 and CDR2: SGHVS and FQNEAQ. This CDR3 is CASSLATRGLGQPQHF. The CDR3 DNA reads TGTGCCAGCAGCTTAGCGACCAGGGGGCTCGGTCAGCCCCAGCATTTT.

V usage is TRBV27 and J usage is TRBJ2-2; no reliable D call. V was clipped by 3 bases and J by 3 bases, with 5 bases between them. Germline-derived CDR1 and CDR2 are MNHEY and SMNVEV (reference sequence). The CDR3 is made up of 13 amino acids. CDR3 sequence (DNA): TGTGCCAGCAGTTTCGGTGACACCGGGGAGCTGTTTTTT. Protein product: CASSFGDTGELFF.

The rearrangement joins TRBV4-2 to TRBJ2-7; TRBD1 matches 7 bases. CDR1 is LGHNA, CDR2 YNFKEQ, per germline. CDR3 length: 15 residues. J was trimmed by 5 bases and V by 1 base; bases with no gene match: 8. The CDR3 sequence: CASSQGQGVIHEQYF. CDR3 sequence (DNA): TGTGCCAGCAGCCAAGGACAGGGCGTTATCCACGAGCAGTACTTC.

V gene TRBV10-3 combines with J gene TRBJ1-6; possible D gene TRBD1, 6 bases. This CDR3 is built from 18 residues. The V gene lost 1 base and the J gene lost 9 bases, with 22 bases spanning the gap. Looked up from germline, CDR1 is ENHRY and CDR2 is SYGVKD. The CDR3 protein is CAISEFELKGDLSSPLHF. The CDR3 DNA reads as TGTGCCATCAGTGAGTTCGAGCTGAAGGGGGATTTGAGTTCACCCCTCCACTTT.

This clone was detected once. V gene TRBV28 combines with J gene TRBJ2-7, with a tentative D call TRBD1 (5 bases). This CDR3 region has 12 residues. The V gene lost 4 bases and the J gene lost 7 bases, with 11 bases spanning the gap. Germline CDR1 reads MDHEN; CDR2 reads SYDVKM. CDR3 coding DNA: TGTGCCAGCAGTTCCGGACAATTTGAGCAGTACTTC. Protein product: CASSSGQFEQYF. Filled out from reference TRBV28 and TRBJ2-7, the complete variable domain reads DVKVTQSSRYLVKRTGEKVFLECVQDMDHENMFWYRQDPGLGLRLIYFSYDVKMKEKGDIPEGYSVSREKKERFSLILESASTNQTSMYLCASSSGQFEQYFGPGTRLTVT.

The chain uses TRBV2 and TRBJ1-2, with a weak D call TRBD1 (6 bases). The germline V gene encodes CDR1 SNHLY and CDR2 FYNNEI. The CDR3 runs to 15 residues. V lost 0 bases, J lost 8 bases, and 16 bases lay in between. Here the CDR3 DNA reads TGTGCCAGCAGTGAAGCGCGGGGGCGCGTGGTAGGCTACACCTTC. It specifies CASSEARGRVVGYTF.

This sequence joins TRBV6-5 and TRBJ2-7; 9 positions match TRBD2. V gave up 5 bases and J gave up 2 bases; unmatched junction bases: 7. Germline-derived CDR1 and CDR2 are MNHEY and SVGAGI. The CDR3 extends over 15 amino acids. The CDR3 loop reads CASSRSGSSPYEQYF. In DNA, the CDR3 is TGTGCCAGCAGTCGTAGCGGGAGTTCGCCCTACGAGCAGTACTTC.

The gene calls are TRBV18 and TRBJ2-7, with D tentatively TRBD2 (5 bases). V lost 2 bases to trimming and J lost 2 bases, with 10 bases between them. This CDR3 region has 14 residues. Per germline, CDR1 KGHSH and CDR2 LQKENI. The CDR3 is CASSPTAGPYEQYF. DNA for the CDR3: TGTGCCAGCTCACCAACGGCGGGTCCCTACGAGCAGTACTTC.

This sequence joins TRBV5-1 and TRBJ1-1; the match to TRBD1 covers 10 bases. This CDR3 region has 13 residues. With 5 bases clipped from V and 7 bases from J, the junction kept 5 bases outside the gene matches. Germline V gene lookup returns CDR1 SGHRS and CDR2 YFSETQ. CDR3 loop: CASSSGQGDEAFF. In DNA form, the CDR3 reads TGCGCCAGCAGTTCTGGACAGGGGGATGAAGCTTTCTTT.

V usage is TRBV29-1 and J usage is TRBJ2-3, with D perhaps matching TRBD1 (5 bases). In germline, CDR1 is SQVTM, CDR2 ANQGSEA. V lost 5 bases and J 2 bases, leaving 11 bases between the germline ends. The CDR3 has 13 residues. DNA of the CDR3: TGCAGCGTTACTTGGGGCATCACAGATACGCAGTATTTT. This sequence encodes CSVTWGITDTQYF.

Here the CDR3 reads CASSFFSGGSSYEQYF. Written as DNA, the CDR3 is TGTGCCAGCAGCTTCTTTTCGGGAGGGTCCTCCTACGAGCAGTACTTC. V usage is TRBV11-1 and J usage is TRBJ2-7; the match to TRBD2 covers 8 bases. Germline V gives CDR1 SGHAT, CDR2 FQDESV (reference sequence). The V gene end was trimmed by 3 bases and the J gene end by 0 bases; junction bases not matched to a gene: 7. The CDR3 extends over 16 amino acids.

This clone was counted only a few times. The gene calls are TRBV6-5 and TRBJ2-7, with a tentative D call TRBD1 (7 bases). The germline V gene has CDR1 MNHEY and CDR2 SVGAGI. This CDR3 is built from 13 residues. Trimming pared 7 bases from V and 6 bases from J, leaving 16 bases between. The CDR3 region has the DNA TGTGCCAGCACCTCCCCCAGGGGGGTCGAGCAGTACTTC. Amino acids: CASTSPRGVEQYF.

J is TRBJ2-2 and V is TRBV27; 9 positions match TRBD1. The CDR3 runs 15 residues. V lost 6 bases to trimming and J lost 2 bases; unmatched junction nucleotides: 4. Germline values: CDR1 MNHEY, CDR2 SMNVEV (reference sequence). This chain's CDR3 is CASRRDRVNTGELFF. The DNA for the CDR3 is TGTGCCAGCAGAAGGGACAGGGTTAACACCGGGGAGCTGTTTTTT.